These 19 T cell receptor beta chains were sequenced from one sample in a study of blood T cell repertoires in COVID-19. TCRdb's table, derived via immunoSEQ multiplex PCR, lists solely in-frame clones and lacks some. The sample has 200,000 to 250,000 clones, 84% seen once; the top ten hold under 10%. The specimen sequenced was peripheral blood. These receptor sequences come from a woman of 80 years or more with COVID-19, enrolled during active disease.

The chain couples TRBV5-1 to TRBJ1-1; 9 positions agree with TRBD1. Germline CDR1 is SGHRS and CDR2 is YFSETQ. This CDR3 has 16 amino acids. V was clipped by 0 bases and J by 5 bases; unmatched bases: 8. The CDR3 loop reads CASSLAGQGLRTEAFF. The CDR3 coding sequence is TGCGCCAGCAGCTTGGCGGGACAGGGATTGAGAACTGAAGCTTTCTTT.

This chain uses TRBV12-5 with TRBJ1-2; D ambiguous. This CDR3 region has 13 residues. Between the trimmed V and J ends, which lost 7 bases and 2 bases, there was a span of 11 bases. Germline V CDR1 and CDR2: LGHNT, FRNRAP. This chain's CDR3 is CASAPGGNYGYTF. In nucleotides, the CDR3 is TGTGCTAGTGCCCCTGGAGGGAACTATGGCTACACCTTC. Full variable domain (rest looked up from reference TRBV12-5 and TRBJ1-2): DARVTQTPRHKVTEMGQEVTMRCQPILGHNTVFWYRQTMMQGLELLAYFRNRAPLDDSGMPKDRFSAEMPDATLATLKIQPSEPRDSAVYFCASAPGGNYGYTFGSGTRLTVV.

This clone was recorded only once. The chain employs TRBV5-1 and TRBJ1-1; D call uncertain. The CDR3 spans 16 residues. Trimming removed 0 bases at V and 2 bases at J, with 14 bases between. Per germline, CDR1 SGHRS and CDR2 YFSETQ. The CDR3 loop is CASSLGGRQRNTEAFF. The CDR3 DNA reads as TGCGCCAGCAGCTTGGGCGGCCGGCAGAGAAACACTGAAGCTTTCTTT.

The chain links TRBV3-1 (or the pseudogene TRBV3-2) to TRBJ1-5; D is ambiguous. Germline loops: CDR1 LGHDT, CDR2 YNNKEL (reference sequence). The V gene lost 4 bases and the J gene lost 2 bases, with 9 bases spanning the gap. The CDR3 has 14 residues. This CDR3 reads CASSPRGGNQPQHF. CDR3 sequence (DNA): TGTGCCAGCAGCCCTCGGGGTGGCAATCAGCCCCAGCATTTT.

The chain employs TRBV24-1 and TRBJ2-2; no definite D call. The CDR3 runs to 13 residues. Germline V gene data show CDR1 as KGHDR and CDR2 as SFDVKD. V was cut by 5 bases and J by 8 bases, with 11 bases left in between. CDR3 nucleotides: TGTGCCACCAGTGGAGTCCCTGAAGGGGAGCTGTTTTTT. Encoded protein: CATSGVPEGELFF.

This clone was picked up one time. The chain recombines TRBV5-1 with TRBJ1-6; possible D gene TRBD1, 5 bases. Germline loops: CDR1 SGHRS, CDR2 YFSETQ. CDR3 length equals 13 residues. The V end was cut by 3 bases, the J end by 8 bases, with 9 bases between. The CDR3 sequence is CASSSGGDSPLHF. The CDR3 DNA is TGCGCCAGCAGCTCCGGGGGGGATTCACCCCTCCACTTT.

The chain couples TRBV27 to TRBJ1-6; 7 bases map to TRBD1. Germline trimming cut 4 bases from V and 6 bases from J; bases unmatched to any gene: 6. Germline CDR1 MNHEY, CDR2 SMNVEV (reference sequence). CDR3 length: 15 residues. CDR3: CASSYGTDLNSPLHF. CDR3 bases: TGTGCCAGCAGTTACGGGACAGATCTTAATTCACCCCTCCACTTT.

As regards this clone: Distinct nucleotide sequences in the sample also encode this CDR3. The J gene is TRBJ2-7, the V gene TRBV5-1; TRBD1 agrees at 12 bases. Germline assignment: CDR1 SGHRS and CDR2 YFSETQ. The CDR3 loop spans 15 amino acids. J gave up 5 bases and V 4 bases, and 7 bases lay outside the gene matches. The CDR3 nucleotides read TGCGCCAGCAGCCTGGCGGGGACAGGGGGCGACGAGCAGTACTTC. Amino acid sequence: CASSLAGTGGDEQYF.

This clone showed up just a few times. The CDR3, as DNA: TGTGCCAGCAGGTTAAGGGACAGGGGGCGCGGAGTTAATTCACCCCTCCACTTT. This gives the protein CASRLRDRGRGVNSPLHF. The chain couples TRBV28 to TRBJ1-6; 12 bases map to TRBD1. Germline CDR1 reads MDHEN; CDR2 reads SYDVKM. V lost 6 bases, J lost 6 bases, and 12 bases stayed unmatched. This CDR3 spans 18 amino acids. Variable domain in full (rest from reference TRBV28 and TRBJ1-6): DVKVTQSSRYLVKRTGEKVFLECVQDMDHENMFWYRQDPGLGLRLIYFSYDVKMKEKGDIPEGYSVSREKKERFSLILESASTNQTSMYLCASRLRDRGRGVNSPLHFGNGTRLTVT.

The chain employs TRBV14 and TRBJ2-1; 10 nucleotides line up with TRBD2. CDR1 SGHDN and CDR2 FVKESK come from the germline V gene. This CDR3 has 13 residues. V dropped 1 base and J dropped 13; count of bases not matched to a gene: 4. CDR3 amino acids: CASSQGAGGFQFF. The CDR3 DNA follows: TGTGCCAGCAGCCAAGGAGCGGGGGGGTTCCAGTTCTTC.

For the CDR3, the DNA is TGTGCCAGCAGGGAGGACAGGGGGCGAAACATTCAGTACTTC. As protein: CASREDRGRNIQYF. The rearrangement uses TRBV2 and TRBJ2-4; TRBD1 matches 11 bases. Per germline, CDR1 SNHLY and CDR2 FYNNEI. The CDR3 runs to 14 residues. Trimming cost V 6 bases and J 6 bases; bases outside gene matches: 4. Together with reference TRBV2 and TRBJ2-4, the CDR3 gives the full variable domain: EPEVTQTPSHQVTQMGQEVILRCVPISNHLYFYWYRQILGQKVEFLVSFYNNEISEKSEIFDDQFSVERPDGSNFTLKIRSTKLEDSAMYFCASREDRGRNIQYFGAGTRLSVL.

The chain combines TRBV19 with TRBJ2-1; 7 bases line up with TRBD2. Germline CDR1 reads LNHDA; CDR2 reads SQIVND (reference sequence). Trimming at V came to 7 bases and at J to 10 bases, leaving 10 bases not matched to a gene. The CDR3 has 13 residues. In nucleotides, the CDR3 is TGTGCCAGTATGTCAGCGGGGTGGGGGGAGCAGTTCTTC. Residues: CASMSAGWGEQFF. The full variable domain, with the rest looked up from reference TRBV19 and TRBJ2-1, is DGGITQSPKYLFRKEGQNVTLSCEQNLNHDAMYWYRQDPGQGLRLIYYSQIVNDFQKGDIAEGYSVSREKKESFPLTVTSAQKNPTAFYLCASMSAGWGEQFFGPGTRLTVL.

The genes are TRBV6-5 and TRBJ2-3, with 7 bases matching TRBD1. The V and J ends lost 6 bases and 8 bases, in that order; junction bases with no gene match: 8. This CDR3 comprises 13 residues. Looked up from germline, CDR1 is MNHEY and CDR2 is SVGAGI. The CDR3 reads CASSQFRDSTQYF. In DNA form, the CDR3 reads TGTGCCAGCAGCCAATTCCGGGACAGTACGCAGTATTTT.

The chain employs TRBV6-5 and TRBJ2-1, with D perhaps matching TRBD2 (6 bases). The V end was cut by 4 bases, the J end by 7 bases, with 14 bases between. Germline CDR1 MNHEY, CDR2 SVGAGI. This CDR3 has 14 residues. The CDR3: CASSSPGAVNEQFF. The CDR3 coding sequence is TGTGCCAGCAGTTCCCCGGGAGCAGTGAATGAGCAGTTCTTC.

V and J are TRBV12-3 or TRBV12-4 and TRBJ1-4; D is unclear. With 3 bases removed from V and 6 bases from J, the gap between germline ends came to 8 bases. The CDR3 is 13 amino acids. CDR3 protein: CASSFTRDEKLFF. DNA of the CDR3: TGTGCCAGCAGTTTCACCCGCGATGAAAAACTGTTTTTT.

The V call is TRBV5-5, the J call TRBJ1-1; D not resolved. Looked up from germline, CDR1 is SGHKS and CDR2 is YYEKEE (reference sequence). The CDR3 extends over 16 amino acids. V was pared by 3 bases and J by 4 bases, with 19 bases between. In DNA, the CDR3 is TGTGCCAGCAGCTATCTCCTGGGCGGGGTCGGCACTGAAGCTTTCTTT. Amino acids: CASSYLLGGVGTEAFF. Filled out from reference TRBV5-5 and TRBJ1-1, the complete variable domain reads DAGVTQSPTHLIKTRGQQVTLRCSPISGHKSVSWYQQVLGQGPQFIFQYYEKEERGRGNFPDRFSARQFPNYSSELNVNALLLGDSALYLCASSYLLGGVGTEAFFGQGTRLTVV.

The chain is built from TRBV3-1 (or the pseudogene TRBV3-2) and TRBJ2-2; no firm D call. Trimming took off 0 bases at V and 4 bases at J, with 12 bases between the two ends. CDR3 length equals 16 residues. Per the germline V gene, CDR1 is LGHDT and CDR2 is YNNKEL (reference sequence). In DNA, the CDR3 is TGTGCCAGCAGCCAAGAGCCGCGGAGAGGCACCGGGGAGCTGTTTTTT. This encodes CASSQEPRRGTGELFF.

In DNA form, the CDR3 reads TGTGCCATCAGCCTAGAACGAAACACCATATATTTT. It is translated as CAISLERNTIYF. J is TRBJ1-3 and V is TRBV10-3; D gene unclear. The CDR3 sequence is 12 residues long. Trimming left V 6 bases short and J 5 bases short, with 8 bases between. The germline CDR1 and CDR2 sequences are ENHRY and SYGVKD.

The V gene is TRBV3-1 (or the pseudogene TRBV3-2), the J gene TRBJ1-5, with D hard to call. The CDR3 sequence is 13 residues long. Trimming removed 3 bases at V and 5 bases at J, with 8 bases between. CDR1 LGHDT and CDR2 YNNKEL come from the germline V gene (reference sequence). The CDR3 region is CASSQGLDQPQHF. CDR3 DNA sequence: TGTGCCAGCAGCCAGGGCCTGGATCAGCCCCAGCATTTT.